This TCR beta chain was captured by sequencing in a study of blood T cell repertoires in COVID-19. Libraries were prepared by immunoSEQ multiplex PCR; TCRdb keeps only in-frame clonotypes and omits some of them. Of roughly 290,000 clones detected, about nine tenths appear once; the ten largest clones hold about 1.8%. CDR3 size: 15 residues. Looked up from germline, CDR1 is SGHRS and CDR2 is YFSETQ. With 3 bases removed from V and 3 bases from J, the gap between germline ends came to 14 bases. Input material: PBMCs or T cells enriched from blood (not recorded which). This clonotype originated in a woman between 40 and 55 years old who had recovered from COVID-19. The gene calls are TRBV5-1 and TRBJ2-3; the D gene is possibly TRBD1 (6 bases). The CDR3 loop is CASSSVAGATDTQYF. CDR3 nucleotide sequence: TGCGCCAGCAGCTCCGTGGCAGGGGCGACAGATACGCAGTATTTT.